These 11 T cell receptor beta chains were sequenced from one sample in a study of technical replicates of blood from a handful of donors. TCRdb's table, derived via immunoSEQ multiplex PCR, lists solely in-frame clones and lacks some. The repertoire includes tens of thousands of clones, roughly 89% of them detected once, and 0.4% to 0.5% sits in the top ten. Specimen: T cells isolated from PBMCs. These receptors all stem from a human donor in good health.

V gene TRBV30 combines with J gene TRBJ1-2; D remains ambiguous. Trimming left V 3 bases short and J 1 base short, with 9 bases between. The CDR3 is made up of 13 amino acids. Germline CDR1 and CDR2: GTSNPN and SVGIG (reference sequence). The CDR3 sequence is CAWRISSNYGYTF. The CDR3 region has the DNA TGTGCCTGGAGGATTAGCAGTAACTATGGCTACACCTTC.

V gene TRBV19 combines with J gene TRBJ2-1, with 7 bases fitting TRBD2. V was clipped by 8 bases and J by 6 bases; unmatched bases: 13. The CDR3 totals 15 residues. Looked up from germline, CDR1 is LNHDA and CDR2 is SQIVND (reference sequence). Here the CDR3 DNA reads TGTGCCAGTGGAAAGCTAGCGGAACTATTCAATGAGCAGTTCTTC. Residues: CASGKLAELFNEQFF.

The chain carries TRBV27 and TRBJ2-7, with TRBD2 matching 14 bases. V shed 6 bases, J shed 5 bases, and the junction held 3 bases outside the gene matches. Germline lookup yields CDR1 MNHEY and CDR2 SMNVEV (reference sequence). The CDR3 consists of 14 residues. CDR3 region: CASRTSGRVNEQYF. CDR3 nucleotide sequence: TGTGCCAGCAGGACTAGCGGGAGGGTAAACGAGCAGTACTTC.

This clone was detected a few times. This sequence joins TRBV19 and TRBJ2-7, with 9 nucleotides matching TRBD2. The germline CDR1 and CDR2 sequences are LNHDA and SQIVND (reference sequence). The V gene end was trimmed by 3 bases and the J gene end by 6 bases; junction bases not matched to a gene: 9. There are 15 residues in the CDR3. The CDR3 coding sequence is TGTGCCAGTAGTATTTTAGCGGGAGTTGGCAGCGAGCAGTACTTC. It encodes CASSILAGVGSEQYF.

The rearrangement uses TRBV5-6 and TRBJ2-1, with 10 bases aligning to TRBD1. Unmatched junction bases numbered 11, after V lost 3 bases and J lost 8 bases. Germline V gene data show CDR1 as SGHDT and CDR2 as YYEEEE. This CDR3 is 16 amino acids long. The CDR3 loop reads CASSYRQGALLDEQFF. The CDR3 DNA reads TGTGCCAGCAGCTATAGACAGGGGGCCCTTTTGGATGAGCAGTTCTTC. Using reference TRBV5-6 and TRBJ2-1 for the parts outside the CDR3, the full variable domain is DAGVTQSPTHLIKTRGQQVTLRCSPKSGHDTVSWYQQALGQGPQFIFQYYEEEERQRGNFPDRFSGHQFPNYSSELNVNALLLGDSALYLCASSYRQGALLDEQFFGPGTRLTVL.

This rearrangement joins TRBV28 to TRBJ2-7; 10 bases fit TRBD1. CDR1 MDHEN and CDR2 SYDVKM come from the germline V gene. The CDR3 totals 15 residues. V lost 4 bases, J lost 6 bases, and 9 bases stayed unmatched. This CDR3 is CASSSSGTGAAEQYF. DNA of the CDR3: TGTGCCAGCAGTTCCTCCGGGACAGGGGCGGCCGAGCAGTACTTC.

This clone occurred once. This chain joins TRBV9 and TRBJ2-5, with TRBD2 matching over 13 bases. The trim removed 3 bases at V and 5 bases at J, leaving 4 bases unmatched. Germline lookup yields CDR1 SGDLS and CDR2 YYNGEE. This CDR3 spans 15 amino acids. CDR3 coding DNA: TGTGCCAGCAGCGCGAGACTAGCGGGAGGTGAGACCCAGTACTTC. It yields the protein CASSARLAGGETQYF.

This sequence joins TRBV6-5 and TRBJ2-7; D perhaps matches TRBD2 (7 bases). The V end lost 7 bases, the J end lost 2 bases, and 15 bases lay between the germline ends. CDR1 and CDR2 from the germline V gene are MNHEY and SVGAGI. The CDR3 length is 14 residues. The CDR3 region has the DNA TGTGCCAGCACCCGAGGGGGGGCAACCTACGAGCAGTACTTC. Translated: CASTRGGATYEQYF.

CDR3 bases: TGTGCCAGCAGCGTCTGGACTAGCGGGGTACCTCAACGGGAGCAGTACTTC. Residues: CASSVWTSGVPQREQYF. The rearrangement links TRBV13 to TRBJ2-7, with TRBD2 identical over 12 bases. The CDR3 spans 17 residues. Looked up from germline, CDR1 is PRHDT and CDR2 is FYEKMQ (reference sequence). V shed 5 bases and J 7 bases; nucleotides not matched to a gene: 15.

Sample share makes this clone medium-sized. The rearrangement links TRBV18 to TRBJ2-7; D is possibly TRBD1 (6 bases). CDR3 length equals 17 residues. Germline loops: CDR1 KGHSH, CDR2 LQKENI. V dropped 2 bases and J dropped 2 bases, with 19 bases sitting between them. The CDR3 here is CASSPSLFDRSPYEQYF. Here the CDR3 DNA reads TGTGCCAGCTCACCAAGCCTATTTGACAGGAGTCCCTACGAGCAGTACTTC.

J is TRBJ2-1 and V is TRBV7-9, with D maybe TRBD2 (5 bases). Trimming shortened V by 5 bases and J by 4 bases, and 12 bases separated the two germline ends. The CDR3 totals 14 residues. The V gene's germline CDR1 is SEHNR and CDR2 FQNEAQ (reference sequence). CDR3 protein: CASSRGPLYNEQFF. The DNA of the CDR3 is TGTGCCAGCAGCCGAGGGCCCCTTTACAATGAGCAGTTCTTC.